Below, 20 T cell receptor beta chains from the same sample are listed, as sequenced in a study of T-cell memory formation after mild COVID-19. Each CDR3 protein gets one entry after TCRdb re-called the 5' RACE reads with MiXCR. Found here are just over 400,000 distinct CDR3 sequences, less than 25% of them singletons; the top ten hold 13%. Material for sequencing was PBMCs or a T cell subset sorted from them (not recorded which). These receptors came from an adult woman who had mild COVID-19 (a few samples of this study predate the infection). Cell type and time point are not known.

This clonotype showed up just a few times. This chain links TRBV6-2 or TRBV6-3 with TRBJ2-2; 7 bases map to TRBD2. V shed 6 bases and J 2 bases; nucleotides not matched to a gene: 15. This CDR3 is built from 18 residues. Per germline, CDR1 MNHEY and CDR2 SVGEGT. Here the CDR3 reads CASRRTGGPLFNTGELFF. DNA for the CDR3: TGTGCCAGCAGAAGAACGGGAGGCCCACTATTTAACACCGGGGAGCTGTTTTTT.

The CDR3 reads CASSFPGTPQETQYF. DNA of the CDR3: TGTGCCAGCAGCTTCCCCGGGACTCCACAAGAGACCCAGTACTTC. The chain joins TRBV5-6 to TRBJ2-5; TRBD2 might be the D (6 bases). This CDR3 is 15 amino acids long. Germline CDR1 reads SGHDT; CDR2 reads YYEEEE. Trimming left V 2 bases short and J 2 bases short, with 13 bases between.

The chain has TRBV20-1 and TRBJ2-5; a possible D gene is TRBD2 (6 bases). The germline V gene encodes CDR1 DFQATT and CDR2 SNEGSKA (reference sequence). The CDR3 is 14 residues long. The V end was cut by 3 bases, the J end by 3 bases, with 14 bases between. CDR3 sequence reads: CSASTGEVKETQYF. In DNA form, the CDR3 reads TGCAGTGCTAGCACGGGAGAGGTCAAAGAGACCCAGTACTTC.

The V call is TRBV4-2, the J call TRBJ1-1; no clear D. The CDR3 covers 16 residues. CDR1 and CDR2 (germline): LGHNA, YNFKEQ. V was trimmed by 0 bases and J by 0 bases, leaving 11 bases between them. CDR3 DNA sequence: TGTGCCAGCAGCCAAGATAGGGTGCGGGTGAACACTGAAGCTTTCTTT. Its translation is CASSQDRVRVNTEAFF.

The CDR3 region is CATSDFTSGGGYEQYF. The CDR3 DNA reads as TGTGCCACCAGTGATTTTACCAGCGGAGGAGGGTACGAGCAGTACTTC. This chain uses TRBV24-1 with TRBJ2-7; D possibly corresponds to TRBD2 (6 bases). Trimming cost V 1 base and J 4 bases, with 16 bases left between them. The CDR3 length is 16 residues. CDR1 KGHDR and CDR2 SFDVKD come from the germline V gene.

The chain employs TRBV7-3 and TRBJ2-1; D possibly matches TRBD1 or TRBD2 (5 bases each). From germline, CDR1 is SGHTA and CDR2 FQGTGA. Trimming cost V 3 bases and J 2 bases, with 14 bases left between them. The CDR3 consists of 16 residues. CDR3 sequence reads: CASSFFGGAAYNEQFF. CDR3 DNA: TGTGCCAGCAGCTTCTTTGGGGGAGCCGCCTACAATGAGCAGTTCTTC.

This clonotype has a count of ten or more. The chain has TRBV7-3 and TRBJ2-2, with 7 positions matching TRBD1. The CDR3 consists of 19 residues. Trimming at V came to 1 base and at J to 6 bases, leaving 17 bases not matched to a gene. The germline gives CDR1 SGHTA, CDR2 FQGTGA. CDR3 sequence (DNA): TGTGCCAGCAGCTTAAGAGGACAGGCGGGCAAGTCGATGGCCGGGGAGCTGTTTTTT. Protein sequence: CASSLRGQAGKSMAGELFF.

This clonotype was picked up many times. The gene calls are TRBV12-3 or TRBV12-4 and TRBJ2-3; D is possibly TRBD1 (6 bases). V lost 7 bases and J lost 11, with 25 bases in between. CDR3 length: 15 amino acids. CDR3 DNA: TGTGCCAGCACACCCGCCAGAGGGGTCAGGGGAAAGCAGTATTTT. This codes for CASTPARGVRGKQYF.

This clonotype was detected only once. This chain links TRBV3-1 with TRBJ2-1; no reliable D call. The CDR3 sequence is 15 residues long. CDR1 is LGHDT, CDR2 YNNKEL, per germline (reference sequence). Trimming shortened V by 4 bases and J by 7 bases, and 17 bases separated the two germline ends. CDR3 amino acids: CASSPRSTDRNEQFF. CDR3 coding DNA: TGTGCCAGCAGCCCTCGGTCCACTGACCGAAATGAGCAGTTCTTC.

This clonotype has only a few counts. This chain links TRBV3-1 with TRBJ2-7; D remains unclear. Germline assignment: CDR1 LGHDT and CDR2 YNNKEL (reference sequence). Trimming pared 2 bases from V and 1 base from J, leaving 12 bases between. This CDR3 is built from 15 residues. The CDR3 region has the DNA TGTGCCAGCAGCCAAATCTTGAACCCGTCCTACGAGCAGTACTTC. This gives the protein CASSQILNPSYEQYF.

This clonotype was observed a few times. This chain joins TRBV4-3 and TRBJ2-1, with D perhaps matching TRBD2 (5 bases). Germline lookup yields CDR1 LGHNA and CDR2 YSLEER. The CDR3 length is 13 residues. V was pared by 0 bases and J by 14 bases, with 14 bases between. CDR3 sequence reads: CASSQDVTTDKFF. The CDR3 nucleotides read TGCGCCAGCAGCCAAGATGTGACTACCGATAAGTTCTTC.

This clonotype was picked up a small number of times. This sequence joins TRBV4-1 and TRBJ1-1; D is unclear. There are 15 residues in the CDR3. The germline CDR1 and CDR2 sequences are MGHRA and YSYEKL. With 2 bases removed from V and 7 bases from J, the gap between germline ends came to 17 bases. Here the CDR3 reads CASSQPTSGGREAFF. CDR3 in DNA: TGCGCCAGCAGCCAACCCACATCGGGTGGACGTGAAGCTTTCTTT.

In its sample, this clonotype was seen a few times. The chain combines TRBV2 with TRBJ2-2, with D possibly matching TRBD2 (7 bases). Looked up from germline, CDR1 is SNHLY and CDR2 is FYNNEI. This CDR3 spans 15 amino acids. V lost 5 bases, J lost 3 bases, and 13 bases lay in between. The CDR3 spells CASSPQGRDTGELFF. CDR3 nucleotides: TGTGCCAGCAGTCCCCAGGGGAGGGACACCGGGGAGCTGTTTTTT. Using reference TRBV2 and TRBJ2-2 for the parts outside the CDR3, the full variable domain is EPEVTQTPSHQVTQMGQEVILRCVPISNHLYFYWYRQILGQKVEFLVSFYNNEISEKSEIFDDQFSVERPDGSNFTLKIRSTKLEDSAMYFCASSPQGRDTGELFFGEGSRLTVL.

The chain couples TRBV6-1 to TRBJ1-5; 7 bases map to TRBD1. The ends lost 2 bases at V and 1 base at J; junction bases unmatched: 8. The CDR3 extends over 17 amino acids. Per the germline V gene, CDR1 is MNHNS and CDR2 is SASEGT. The DNA of the CDR3 is TGTGCCAGCAGTGAAAAGGGAGGGGGCGAAAGCAATCAGCCCCAGCATTTT. It translates to CASSEKGGGESNQPQHF.

This clonotype was recorded a few times. V usage is TRBV5-4 and J usage is TRBJ2-3; 11 nucleotides agree with TRBD1. The germline V gene has CDR1 SGHNT and CDR2 YYREEE (reference sequence). The CDR3 is 15 residues long. J was trimmed by 5 bases and V by 6 bases; bases with no gene match: 8. CDR3 coding DNA: TGTGCCAGCACCCCTGGGACAGGGGGAAAAGATACGCAGTATTTT. Translation: CASTPGTGGKDTQYF.

The chain couples TRBV2 to TRBJ2-3; D possibly uses TRBD1 or TRBD2 (5 bases each). Germline V gene lookup returns CDR1 SNHLY and CDR2 FYNNEI. V was shortened by 2 bases and J by 2 bases, with 8 bases between the two germline ends. The CDR3 is made up of 14 amino acids. The chain's CDR3 is CASSEYGATDTQYF. The CDR3 DNA is TGTGCCAGCAGTGAATACGGGGCCACAGATACGCAGTATTTT.

This CDR3 is CASCFDTNTEAFF. The DNA for the CDR3 is TGTGCCAGCTGTTTCGATACGAACACTGAAGCTTTCTTT. V is TRBV2 and J is TRBJ1-1; no reliable D call. V was pared by 8 bases and J by 1 base, with 11 bases between. The germline gives CDR1 SNHLY, CDR2 FYNNEI. There are 13 residues in the CDR3.

The genes are TRBV6-1 and TRBJ2-7; 8 nucleotides line up with TRBD2. In germline, CDR1 is MNHNS, CDR2 SASEGT. Unmatched junction bases numbered 13, after V lost 7 bases and J lost 2 bases. The CDR3 spans 16 residues. The CDR3 spells CASTSSRLAIPYEQYF. CDR3 sequence (DNA): TGTGCCAGCACCTCTTCCCGACTAGCGATTCCCTACGAGCAGTACTTC.

This clonotype turned up a few times. The CDR3 nucleotides read TGCGCCAGCAGCTCCCGGACTAGCGGGGGGACCCTCCCCCATGAGCAGTTCTTC. It specifies CASSSRTSGGTLPHEQFF. The chain uses TRBV5-1 and TRBJ2-1; 14 nucleotides align to TRBD2. The CDR3 length is 18 residues. V gave up 3 bases and J gave up 8 bases; unmatched junction bases: 13. Germline CDR1 SGHRS, CDR2 YFSETQ.

The genes are TRBV10-3 and TRBJ2-5, with a possible D match to TRBD1 (6 bases). The CDR3 has 13 amino acids. Deletions cut 5 bases from V and 3 bases from J, with 10 bases between. Germline CDR1 reads ENHRY; CDR2 reads SYGVKD. DNA for the CDR3: TGTGCCATCAGTTCTTACAGGGAAGAGACCCAGTACTTC. Encoded protein: CAISSYREETQYF.